This T cell receptor (beta chain) is drawn from a study of blood T cell repertoires in COVID-19. At the level of the study: T cells, B-cell-depleted T cells, or PBMCs supplied cDNA or gDNA.

Original handling: How many nucleated cells were present was estimated from reference gene primer amplification. The repertoire was sequenced with immunoSEQ multiplex PCR; TCRdb's copy has only in-frame clones and lacks some. V and J calls and clone size are as listed in that table; D and trimming were resolved from the DNA. The data hold approximately 190,000 clones, with 65% to 85% observed a single time. The receptor was derived from a woman in her 30s with acute or convalescent COVID-19. The sample taken for sequencing was peripheral blood.

The CDR3 DNA follows: TGTGCCAGCAGCCCCCCAGGGGACAGCAATCAGCCCCAGCATTTT. Encoded protein: CASSPPGDSNQPQHF. The genes are TRBV7-9 and TRBJ1-5; a weak D match, TRBD1 (6 bases). V dropped 5 bases and J dropped 1 base, with 12 bases sitting between them. The CDR3 runs to 15 residues. Germline values: CDR1 SEHNR, CDR2 FQNEAQ (reference sequence).